This T cell receptor beta chain was recorded in a study of response to subunit inactivated influenza vaccine. Overall study results and limits: Authors suggested seasonal influenza vaccinations each recruit few new T cells.

In TCRdb, the RT-PCR reads were re-called with MiXCR into one record per CDR3 protein. The repertoire holds a few hundred thousand distinct CDR3 sequences, with 12% to 15% as singletons. This clonotype was observed a few times. What it binds is unknown. This clonotype originated in a man in his fifties or sixties who received an inactivated influenza vaccine. The sequences come from PBMCs from blood, collected 11 to 12 days after vaccination.

Here the CDR3 reads CSARDLVRIGASYEQYF. For the CDR3, the DNA is TGCAGTGCTAGAGATCTTGTGCGGATCGGGGCCTCCTACGAGCAGTACTTC. The chain recombines TRBV20-1 with TRBJ2-7; D possibly matches TRBD1 or TRBD2 (5 bases each). Trimming took off 0 bases at V and 0 bases at J, with 18 bases between the two ends. Looked up from germline, CDR1 is DFQATT and CDR2 is SNEGSKA (reference sequence). This CDR3 is built from 17 residues.